Each of the 32 T cell receptor beta chains below was sequenced from the same sample in a study of blood T cell repertoires in COVID-19. This table comes from immunoSEQ multiplex PCR, and its TCRdb copy is limited to in-frame clones, with some not included. The sample includes approximately 210,000 clones, 92% of them seen just once. Sample: peripheral blood. The receptor set was obtained from a man younger than 45 with acute or convalescent COVID-19.

V usage is TRBV19 and J usage is TRBJ2-1; maybe TRBD2 (8 bases). Germline V gene sequence: CDR1 LNHDA, CDR2 SQIVND (reference sequence). Trimming removed 2 bases at V and 7 bases at J, with 18 bases between. The CDR3 loop spans 16 amino acids. CDR3 coding DNA: TGTGCCAGTAGTATACCAGCGGGGGCCAGGGGGAATGAGCAGTTCTTC. This codes for CASSIPAGARGNEQFF.

The CDR3 sequence: CASSTTSITYEQYF. For the CDR3, the DNA is TGTGCCAGCAGTACGACTAGCATCACCTACGAGCAGTACTTC. V and J are TRBV28 and TRBJ2-7, with TRBD2 matching over 7 bases. CDR3 length equals 14 residues. Germline V gives CDR1 MDHEN, CDR2 SYDVKM. The junction had 6 bases not matched to a gene; V was cut back by 5 bases and J by 2 bases.

V gene TRBV20-1 combines with J gene TRBJ1-3; D perhaps matches TRBD1 (6 bases). Germline-derived CDR1 and CDR2 are DFQATT and SNEGSKA (reference sequence). This CDR3 contains 14 residues. The V and J ends lost 3 bases and 4 bases respectively, with 13 bases between them. As DNA, the CDR3 is TGCAGTGCTAGTTATCAGGGGACCGGAAACACCATATATTTT. Translated, it gives CSASYQGTGNTIYF.

This chain uses TRBV4-1 with TRBJ2-6; D uncertain. Germline V gives CDR1 MGHRA, CDR2 YSYEKL. Trimming removed 4 bases from V and 0 bases from J, with 13 bases in between. CDR3 length: 17 residues. CDR3 sequence reads: CASSRSRSLSGANVLTF. The CDR3 nucleotides are TGCGCCAGCAGCCGTAGCCGGAGCCTCTCTGGGGCCAACGTCCTGACTTTC.

The V gene is TRBV25-1, the J gene TRBJ2-5; 8 nucleotides line up with TRBD2. V was pared by 2 bases and J by 5 bases, with 13 bases of the junction left unmatched. The CDR3 is 17 amino acids. Germline V gene data show CDR1 as MGHDK and CDR2 as SYGVNS. CDR3 sequence: CASSERNHGGARETQYF. The CDR3 DNA reads TGTGCCAGCAGTGAAAGGAATCACGGGGGGGCGAGGGAGACCCAGTACTTC.

The V gene is TRBV29-1, the J gene TRBJ1-1; D is undetermined. Trimming took 4 bases from V and 11 from J, leaving 20 bases between them. Germline values: CDR1 SQVTM, CDR2 ANQGSEA. The CDR3 length is 13 residues. The CDR3 reads CSVVRVLQLGAFF. CDR3 DNA sequence: TGCAGCGTTGTCCGGGTTTTACAACTCGGGGCTTTCTTT.

The gene calls are TRBV9 and TRBJ1-1; 7 positions match TRBD1. V shed 0 bases, J shed 5 bases, and the junction held 4 bases outside the gene matches. The CDR3 length is 14 residues. Germline V gene lookup returns CDR1 SGDLS and CDR2 YYNGEE. Here the CDR3 reads CASSVAPGGTEAFF. In DNA, the CDR3 is TGTGCCAGCAGCGTAGCCCCAGGGGGTACTGAAGCTTTCTTT.

This sequence joins TRBV7-9 and TRBJ2-7, with D maybe TRBD2 (6 bases). Trimming cost V 0 bases and J 1 base, with 13 bases left between them. Germline assignment: CDR1 SEHNR and CDR2 FQNEAQ (reference sequence). This CDR3 has 16 amino acids. This chain's CDR3 is CASSLAEGWGSYEQYF. CDR3 coding DNA: TGTGCCAGCAGCTTAGCGGAGGGGTGGGGATCCTACGAGCAGTACTTC.

The chain uses TRBV28 and TRBJ2-5; D not certain. This CDR3 contains 14 residues. Trimming took off 6 bases at V and 5 bases at J, with 16 bases between the two ends. Germline assignment: CDR1 MDHEN and CDR2 SYDVKM. CDR3 in DNA: TGTGCCAGCAGCCTCATAAATTTGCGGGAGACCCAGTACTTC. This sequence encodes CASSLINLRETQYF.

The genes are TRBV7-6 and TRBJ2-1; D ambiguous. V was pared by 1 base and J by 2 bases, with 15 bases between. CDR3 length: 17 amino acids. The germline gives CDR1 SGHVS, CDR2 FNYEAQ. The CDR3 sequence is CASSLVYRQLPYNEQFF. The CDR3 nucleotides read TGTGCCAGCAGCTTAGTGTACAGACAATTACCCTACAATGAGCAGTTCTTC.

The chain is built from TRBV19 and TRBJ1-4; D is uncertain. The V and J ends lost 3 bases and 6 bases respectively, with 14 bases between them. CDR3 size: 15 residues. The V gene's germline CDR1 is LNHDA and CDR2 SQIVND (reference sequence). CDR3 protein: CASSMDFGSDEKLFF. CDR3 sequence (DNA): TGTGCCAGTAGTATGGACTTCGGGTCTGATGAAAAACTGTTTTTT.

V and J are TRBV4-1 and TRBJ1-1; D gene unclear. V dropped 0 bases and J dropped 0 bases, with 8 bases sitting between them. From germline, CDR1 is MGHRA and CDR2 YSYEKL. CDR3 length: 15 residues. The CDR3 loop is CASSQEGSLNTEAFF. Written as DNA, the CDR3 is TGCGCCAGCAGCCAAGAGGGCAGCCTGAACACTGAAGCTTTCTTT.

V and J are TRBV11-3 and TRBJ1-6; possible D gene TRBD1, 5 bases. The V end lost 5 bases, the J end lost 6 bases, and 8 bases lay between the germline ends. This CDR3 is 13 amino acids long. Germline V lookup: CDR1 SGHNT, CDR2 YENEEA. The CDR3 DNA reads as TGTGCCAGCAGCCCTGACAGTAATTCACCCCTCCACTTT. Translated, it gives CASSPDSNSPLHF.

This chain uses TRBV14 with TRBJ2-1; D may be TRBD2 (6 bases). Trimming removed 1 base from V and 5 bases from J, with 15 bases in between. The CDR3 consists of 16 residues. In germline, CDR1 is SGHDN, CDR2 FVKESK. The CDR3 reads CASSQVMREANNEQFF. Here the CDR3 DNA reads TGTGCCAGCAGCCAAGTAATGAGGGAGGCGAACAATGAGCAGTTCTTC.

This chain uses TRBV18 with TRBJ2-3; D might be TRBD2 (5 bases). Germline V gives CDR1 KGHSH, CDR2 LQKENI. The CDR3 is 18 residues long. The V end lost 2 bases, the J end lost 6 bases, and 24 bases lay between the germline ends. In DNA form, the CDR3 reads TGTGCCAGCTCACCAAATCAAAGGCGAACCGGGGTGACCGATACGCAGTATTTT. It encodes CASSPNQRRTGVTDTQYF.

The chain is built from TRBV5-5 and TRBJ2-7, with 9 bases matching TRBD1. V trimming: 1 base; J trimming: 1 base; junction bases outside the gene matches: 3. CDR1 and CDR2 (germline): SGHKS, YYEKEE (reference sequence). There are 15 residues in the CDR3. CDR3 DNA sequence: TGTGCCAGCAGCTTGACCGGACAGGGGTCCTACGAGCAGTACTTC. Residues: CASSLTGQGSYEQYF. The variable domain in full, with the rest retrieved from reference TRBV5-5 and TRBJ2-7, is DAGVTQSPTHLIKTRGQQVTLRCSPISGHKSVSWYQQVLGQGPQFIFQYYEKEERGRGNFPDRFSARQFPNYSSELNVNALLLGDSALYLCASSLTGQGSYEQYFGPGTRLTVT.

The genes are TRBV2 and TRBJ1-4; TRBD1 agrees at 8 bases. V gave up 5 bases and J gave up 8 bases; unmatched junction bases: 7. This CDR3 comprises 14 residues. Looked up from germline, CDR1 is SNHLY and CDR2 is FYNNEI. Here the CDR3 DNA reads TGTGCCAGCAGTAAACAGGGGGTTGGGGAAAAACTGTTTTTT. Translation: CASSKQGVGEKLFF.

The chain carries TRBV27 and TRBJ1-1, with a tentative D call TRBD1 (5 bases). The ends were cut back, 7 bases at V and 4 bases at J, with 13 bases in the middle. The CDR3 totals 13 residues. The germline gives CDR1 MNHEY, CDR2 SMNVEV (reference sequence). This CDR3 reads CASNQGASTEAFF. The CDR3 bases are TGTGCCAGCAACCAGGGCGCGAGCACTGAAGCTTTCTTT.

The gene calls are TRBV6-5 and TRBJ2-6; D gene unclear. This CDR3 has 15 residues. Between the trimmed V and J ends, which lost 2 bases and 4 bases, there was a span of 9 bases. Germline V CDR1 and CDR2: MNHEY, SVGAGI. The CDR3 nucleotides read TGTGCCAGCAGTTACCGTACGCGGGGGGCCAACGTCCTGACTTTC. Encoded protein: CASSYRTRGANVLTF.

The rearrangement joins TRBV18 to TRBJ2-3; 12 nucleotides align to TRBD2. The V segment lost 0 bases and the J segment 6 bases; nucleotides outside the gene matches: 4. CDR1 and CDR2 (germline): KGHSH, LQKENI. The CDR3 consists of 16 residues. This CDR3 reads CASSPPSLAGGDTQYF. DNA for the CDR3: TGTGCCAGCTCACCACCAAGTCTAGCGGGAGGGGATACGCAGTATTTT. The full variable domain, completed using reference TRBV18 and TRBJ2-3, is NAGVMQNPRHLVRRRGQEARLRCSPMKGHSHVYWYRQLPEEGLKFMVYLQKENIIDESGMPKERFSAEFPKEGPSILRIQQVVRGDSAAYFCASSPPSLAGGDTQYFGPGTRLTVL.

The V gene is TRBV28, the J gene TRBJ2-5; 8 bases match TRBD2. This CDR3 spans 18 amino acids. Looked up from germline, CDR1 is MDHEN and CDR2 is SYDVKM. The V segment lost 5 bases and the J segment 2 bases; nucleotides outside the gene matches: 16. CDR3 protein: CASSDFGRGGLTQETQYF. The CDR3 DNA sequence: TGTGCCAGCAGTGACTTTGGCCGGGGGGGGCTTACTCAAGAGACCCAGTACTTC.

The genes are TRBV7-9 and TRBJ2-7, with 9 bases matching TRBD1. J was trimmed by 7 bases and V by 3 bases; bases with no gene match: 7. The CDR3 is made up of 14 amino acids. Germline values: CDR1 SEHNR, CDR2 FQNEAQ (reference sequence). DNA for the CDR3: TGTGCCAGCAGCTTCCCGGGACAGGGTGGGGAGCAGTACTTC. Its protein is CASSFPGQGGEQYF.

This chain joins TRBV28 and TRBJ1-1; TRBD1 agrees at 7 bases. V trimming: 8 bases; J trimming: 3 bases; junction bases outside the gene matches: 3. Germline loops: CDR1 MDHEN, CDR2 SYDVKM. This CDR3 region has 12 residues. The CDR3: CASQDRHTEAFF. The CDR3 DNA follows: TGTGCCAGCCAGGACAGGCACACTGAAGCTTTCTTT.

The chain recombines TRBV2 with TRBJ1-2, with D maybe TRBD1 (6 bases). CDR1 is SNHLY, CDR2 FYNNEI, per germline. V shed 9 bases and J shed 3 bases, with 20 bases lying between them. The CDR3 covers 15 residues. The CDR3 loop reads CARGTPSPTHYGYTF. The CDR3 nucleotides are TGTGCCAGGGGGACACCCTCTCCAACACACTATGGCTACACCTTC.

The chain carries TRBV6-5 and TRBJ1-2; possible D gene TRBD1, 5 bases. The CDR3 totals 13 residues. CDR1 MNHEY and CDR2 SVGAGI come from the germline V gene. V shed 7 bases and J shed 8 bases, with 17 bases lying between them. The CDR3 region has the DNA TGTGCCAGCACCCAGGGTCCTACGCGCGGCTACACCTTC. Translating it yields CASTQGPTRGYTF.

This chain connects TRBV4-1 to TRBJ2-6; D unresolved. The germline V gene has CDR1 MGHRA and CDR2 YSYEKL. V lost 6 bases and J lost 1, with 10 bases in between. The CDR3 spans 15 residues. CDR3 amino acids: CASRLAWSGANVLTF. As DNA, the CDR3 is TGCGCCAGCAGGTTGGCTTGGTCTGGGGCCAACGTCCTGACTTTC.

The V gene is TRBV2, the J gene TRBJ2-6; unclear D gene. V was pared by 4 bases and J by 0 bases, with 4 bases between. The CDR3 loop spans 14 amino acids. The germline V gene has CDR1 SNHLY and CDR2 FYNNEI. The CDR3 sequence: CASSGVSGANVLTF. The CDR3 bases are TGTGCCAGCAGTGGAGTCTCTGGGGCCAACGTCCTGACTTTC.

V is TRBV18 and J is TRBJ2-2; no clear D. With 2 bases removed from V and 5 bases from J, the gap between germline ends came to 15 bases. The germline CDR1 and CDR2 sequences are KGHSH and LQKENI. This CDR3 has 16 residues. CDR3 protein: CASSPRSVSVTGELFF. The CDR3 DNA reads TGTGCCAGCTCACCAAGGAGTGTATCGGTGACCGGGGAGCTGTTTTTT.

The V call is TRBV28, the J call TRBJ2-7; 9 bases map to TRBD1. V lost 6 bases, J lost 6 bases, and 15 bases stayed unmatched. From germline, CDR1 is MDHEN and CDR2 SYDVKM. There are 16 residues in the CDR3. In DNA, the CDR3 is TGTGCCAGCAGACAACCTACCGGGACAGGGTATAGCGAGCAGTACTTC. It codes for CASRQPTGTGYSEQYF.

The gene calls are TRBV2 and TRBJ1-6; TRBD1 might be the D (5 bases). Germline assignment: CDR1 SNHLY and CDR2 FYNNEI. Deletions cut 7 bases from V and 5 bases from J, with 12 bases between. The CDR3 covers 14 residues. CDR3 sequence (DNA): TGTGCCAGCATTCCAGGGATTAATAATTCACCCCTCCACTTT. This gives the protein CASIPGINNSPLHF.

The chain combines TRBV5-4 with TRBJ2-3, with D unresolved. Germline values: CDR1 SGHNT, CDR2 YYREEE (reference sequence). This CDR3 region has 13 residues. V was trimmed by 0 bases and J by 4 bases, leaving 6 bases between them. CDR3 sequence reads: CASSLGSSDTQYF. CDR3 nucleotide sequence: TGTGCCAGCAGCTTGGGTAGTTCAGATACGCAGTATTTT.

The chain couples TRBV11-2 to TRBJ2-7; tentative D call: TRBD1 (5 bases). Germline CDR1 is SGHAT and CDR2 is FQNNGV. This CDR3 is 14 amino acids long. V was trimmed by 1 base and J by 3 bases, leaving 10 bases between them. CDR3 protein: CASSLGSRVYEQYF. Here the CDR3 DNA reads TGTGCCAGCAGCTTAGGATCCAGGGTCTACGAGCAGTACTTC.